This passage covers 6 T cell receptor beta chains from one sample sequenced in a study of blood T cell repertoires in COVID-19. TCRdb's copy holds only in-frame clones and misses some; the assay was immunoSEQ multiplex PCR. The sample shows some 400,000 clones, roughly 92% of them seen only once. Sequenced input: PBMCs or T cells enriched from blood (not recorded which). Receptors originate from a woman between 35 and 50 years old who had been exposed to COVID-19.

This sequence joins TRBV30 and TRBJ2-4, with D hard to call. This CDR3 has 13 residues. The ends were cut back, 1 base at V and 0 bases at J, with 4 bases in the middle. The germline gives CDR1 GTSNPN, CDR2 SVGIG (reference sequence). The CDR3 sequence is CAWSALAKNIQYF. DNA of the CDR3: TGTGCCTGGAGTGCCCTAGCCAAAAACATTCAGTACTTC.

The chain carries TRBV18 and TRBJ1-2, with 9 positions matching TRBD1. The CDR3 totals 18 residues. The germline V gene encodes CDR1 KGHSH and CDR2 LQKENI. V dropped 2 bases and J dropped 4; count of bases not matched to a gene: 14. Here the CDR3 reads CASSPKSTGTGWAYGYTF. CDR3 in DNA: TGTGCCAGCTCACCAAAATCCACCGGGACAGGGTGGGCCTATGGCTACACCTTC.

The chain employs TRBV6-1 and TRBJ1-5; weak D call: TRBD1 (5 bases). This CDR3 is 13 amino acids long. Germline CDR1 reads MNHNS; CDR2 reads SASEGT. Trimming removed 3 bases from V and 4 bases from J, with 7 bases in between. The CDR3 sequence: CASSEWTNQPQHF. DNA for the CDR3: TGTGCCAGCAGTGAGTGGACAAATCAGCCCCAGCATTTT.

The V call is TRBV6-1, the J call TRBJ2-2; 9 nucleotides line up with TRBD2. The J segment lost 2 bases and the V segment lost 6 bases, leaving 10 bases of the junction unmatched. Per germline, CDR1 MNHNS and CDR2 SASEGT. The CDR3 runs 17 residues. The CDR3 spells CASREISGGANTGELFF. The CDR3 nucleotides are TGTGCCAGCAGAGAAATTAGCGGGGGAGCCAACACCGGGGAGCTGTTTTTT.

This clone has only one observation. This sequence joins TRBV19 and TRBJ1-4; 7 positions match TRBD1. J was trimmed by 4 bases and V by 4 bases; bases with no gene match: 12. This CDR3 region has 17 residues. The V gene's germline CDR1 is LNHDA and CDR2 SQIVND (reference sequence). The CDR3 reads CASSKQHDRALNEKLFF. The CDR3 DNA is TGTGCCAGTAGTAAACAACACGACAGGGCTCTTAATGAAAAACTGTTTTTT.

The V gene is TRBV4-2, the J gene TRBJ1-3, with TRBD1 identical over 7 bases. The germline V gene has CDR1 LGHNA and CDR2 YNFKEQ. V shed 8 bases, J shed 2 bases, and the junction held 6 bases outside the gene matches. This CDR3 comprises 14 residues. The CDR3 DNA is TGTGCCAGCGCTCAGACAGGGACTGGAAACACCATATATTTT. It translates to CASAQTGTGNTIYF.